The 17 T cell receptor beta chains reported below all come from one sample, sequenced in a study of beta chain features in type 1 diabetes. Study-wide results and limits: TCRB CDR3s were moderately but significantly shorter in Type 1 diabetes patients in all four CD4+ subsets.

The isolated RNA, all of it, was reverse transcribed, so expressed TCRB transcripts were what got sequenced. Assay: immunoSEQ multiplex PCR; the TCRdb copy retains only in-frame clones and omits some. The sample has about 45,000 clones; 65% to 70% are singletons. Their cognate antigens are unknown. Sequenced material: Tregs from blood. These receptors all stem from a woman in her late teens or twenties with type 1 diabetes.

The CDR3 coding sequence is TGTGCCAGCTCACCCCCGGGACAGGGACAATACTATGGCTACACCTTC. It translates to CASSPPGQGQYYGYTF. The V gene is TRBV18, the J gene TRBJ1-2; 9 bases are shared with TRBD1. CDR1 is KGHSH and CDR2 is LQKENI in the germline V gene. CDR3 length equals 16 residues. The junction had 8 bases not matched to a gene; V was cut back by 3 bases and J by 3 bases.

V gene TRBV4-2 combines with J gene TRBJ1-1; 7 nucleotides line up with TRBD1. This CDR3 comprises 13 residues. The V segment lost 4 bases and the J segment 5 bases; nucleotides outside the gene matches: 4. Per the germline V gene, CDR1 is LGHNA and CDR2 is YNFKEQ. CDR3 residues: CASSPDRDTEAFF. DNA for the CDR3: TGTGCCAGCAGCCCAGACAGGGATACTGAAGCTTTCTTT.

The V call is TRBV5-1, the J call TRBJ2-2, with TRBD2 identical over 9 bases. V lost 6 bases and J lost 2; bases outside the gene matches: 14. CDR1 and CDR2 (germline): SGHRS, YFSETQ. CDR3 length: 18 amino acids. CDR3 sequence (DNA): TGCGCCAGCAATTTCGGTGGGAGACTAGCGGCTAACACCGGGGAGCTGTTTTTT. Protein product: CASNFGGRLAANTGELFF.

This chain joins TRBV19 and TRBJ2-5, with 8 bases that match TRBD2. Matching the DNA end better, TRBJ2-7 makes the J call doubtful. The germline V gene has CDR1 LNHDA and CDR2 SQIVND (reference sequence). The CDR3 contains 13 residues. DNA of the CDR3: TGTGCCAGTGGGGACCGGACTAGCAACGAGCAGTACTTC. Protein sequence: CASGDRTSNEQYF.

The chain joins TRBV5-1 to TRBJ2-7; TRBD2 matches 7 bases. Germline V gives CDR1 SGHRS, CDR2 YFSETQ. The length of the CDR3 is 14 residues. V lost 0 bases to trimming and J lost 11 bases; unmatched junction nucleotides: 11. In DNA form, the CDR3 reads TGCGCCAGCAGCTTGGAATCCAGCGGGGCCGGGAAGTACTTC. Protein: CASSLESSGAGKYF.

The V call is TRBV18, the J call TRBJ2-7, with 8 nucleotides matching TRBD2. CDR1 KGHSH and CDR2 LQKENI come from the germline V gene. The CDR3 totals 15 residues. With 3 bases clipped from V and 2 bases from J, the junction kept 6 bases outside the gene matches. CDR3 amino acids: CASSPSGGLTYEQYF. The CDR3 DNA follows: TGTGCCAGCTCACCCTCGGGGGGGCTAACCTACGAGCAGTACTTC.

Of note for this clone: Other DNA variants within this sample encode the same CDR3. This chain connects TRBV18 to TRBJ2-7; D gene uncertain. Germline V gene sequence: CDR1 KGHSH, CDR2 LQKENI. CDR3 length equals 13 residues. The V and J ends lost 2 bases and 1 base respectively, with 6 bases between them. CDR3 region: CASSPGLSYEQYF. CDR3 DNA: TGTGCCAGCTCACCAGGGCTTTCCTACGAGCAGTACTTC.

This chain joins TRBV19 and TRBJ1-5; D not certain. The CDR3 spans 14 residues. The V end was cut by 3 bases, the J end by 5 bases, with 11 bases between. Germline loops: CDR1 LNHDA, CDR2 SQIVND (reference sequence). The CDR3 DNA is TGTGCCAGTAGTATTGGCGGTCCTTATCAGCCCCAGCATTTT. This sequence encodes CASSIGGPYQPQHF. The complete variable domain, with remaining parts taken from reference TRBV19 and TRBJ1-5, reads DGGITQSPKYLFRKEGQNVTLSCEQNLNHDAMYWYRQDPGQGLRLIYYSQIVNDFQKGDIAEGYSVSREKKESFPLTVTSAQKNPTAFYLCASSIGGPYQPQHFGDGTRLSIL.

This clone was observed once. The chain carries TRBV28 and TRBJ2-7, with D tentatively TRBD1 (5 bases). V was cut by 6 bases and J by 3 bases, with 15 bases left in between. Germline CDR1 and CDR2: MDHEN and SYDVKM. The CDR3 length is 14 residues. CDR3 sequence: CASRDTGALYEQYF. CDR3 coding DNA: TGTGCCAGCAGGGATACTGGGGCTCTCTACGAGCAGTACTTC.

The chain couples TRBV18 to TRBJ2-1; D is uncertain. This CDR3 contains 15 residues. Trimming cost V 8 bases and J 0 bases, with 14 bases left between them. Germline assignment: CDR1 KGHSH and CDR2 LQKENI. CDR3 protein: CASRFAASSYNEQFF. The CDR3 coding sequence is TGTGCCAGCCGGTTCGCAGCTAGCTCCTACAATGAGCAGTTCTTC.

The sample holds a few counts of this clone. The chain has TRBV4-3 and TRBJ1-3; the D is unclear. This CDR3 comprises 16 residues. Germline CDR1 is LGHNA and CDR2 is YSLEER. V was shortened by 1 base and J by 0 bases, with 10 bases between the two germline ends. Written as DNA, the CDR3 is TGCGCCAGCAGCCAAGTGGCAGGTCTCTCTGGAAACACCATATATTTT. Amino acids: CASSQVAGLSGNTIYF.

The gene calls are TRBV28 and TRBJ2-1, with TRBD1 matching over 9 bases. V shed 6 bases and J 3 bases; nucleotides not matched to a gene: 6. CDR3 length equals 15 residues. Germline CDR1 is MDHEN and CDR2 is SYDVKM. The CDR3 region has the DNA TGTGCCAGCAGCCTCCCGGGACAGGGCTACAATGAGCAGTTCTTC. As protein: CASSLPGQGYNEQFF.

This chain connects TRBV10-3 to TRBJ1-4; no definite D call. The CDR3 totals 14 residues. The ends were cut back, 4 bases at V and 0 bases at J, with 6 bases in the middle. Germline V gene sequence: CDR1 ENHRY, CDR2 SYGVKD. The DNA of the CDR3 is TGTGCCATCAGTGCGAGGTCAACTAATGAAAAACTGTTTTTT. Translated, it gives CAISARSTNEKLFF.

The sample holds a few counts of this clone. The V call is TRBV5-4, the J call TRBJ1-2, with 7 bases matching TRBD1. CDR3 length: 14 amino acids. Germline V lookup: CDR1 SGHNT, CDR2 YYREEE (reference sequence). The V gene end was trimmed by 4 bases and the J gene end by 3 bases; junction bases not matched to a gene: 6. CDR3 amino acids: CASSIGDSHYGYTF. DNA of the CDR3: TGTGCCAGCAGCATTGGGGACAGCCACTATGGCTACACCTTC. The full variable domain, with the rest looked up from reference TRBV5-4 and TRBJ1-2, is ETGVTQSPTHLIKTRGQQVTLRCSSQSGHNTVSWYQQALGQGPQFIFQYYREEENGRGNFPPRFSGLQFPNYSSELNVNALELDDSALYLCASSIGDSHYGYTFGSGTRLTVV.

V and J are TRBV27 and TRBJ1-5; D call uncertain. The CDR3 totals 14 residues. V shed 3 bases and J shed 3 bases, with 9 bases lying between them. Germline V gene sequence: CDR1 MNHEY, CDR2 SMNVEV (reference sequence). CDR3 DNA sequence: TGTGCCAGCAGTTTTGGGGAGCCCAATCAGCCCCAGCATTTT. It is translated as CASSFGEPNQPQHF.

The J gene is TRBJ2-1, the V gene TRBV13; D is undetermined. Germline assignment: CDR1 PRHDT and CDR2 FYEKMQ (reference sequence). V lost 6 bases and J 10 bases, leaving 13 bases between the germline ends. There are 12 residues in the CDR3. CDR3 amino acids: CASRARLDEQFF. In nucleotides, the CDR3 is TGTGCCAGCAGAGCTAGGTTAGACGAGCAGTTCTTC. The entire variable domain, with the rest obtained from reference TRBV13 and TRBJ2-1, is as follows: AAGVIQSPRHLIKEKRETATLKCYPIPRHDTVYWYQQGPGQDPQFLISFYEKMQSDKGSIPDRFSAQQFSDYHSELNMSSLELGDSALYFCASRARLDEQFFGPGTRLTVL.

The rearrangement uses TRBV19 and TRBJ2-6, with D unresolved. The CDR3 sequence is 15 residues long. CDR1 LNHDA and CDR2 SQIVND come from the germline V gene (reference sequence). Trimming removed 7 bases at V and 0 bases at J, with 10 bases between. The CDR3 coding sequence is TGTGCCAGTATAGACGGAGCCTCTGGGGCCAACGTCCTGACTTTC. Encoded protein: CASIDGASGANVLTF.